Below are 28 T cell receptor beta chains sequenced from a single sample in a study of CD8 T cells in Susac syndrome. cDNA came from about 0.5 to 1 ug RNA primed by random hexamers. One entry per CDR3 protein, called by TCRdb with MiXCR from the immunoSEQ multiplex PCR reads. The sample consists of over 140,000 distinct CDR3 sequences, 95% of them appearing once. The sequenced material came from CD4+ T cells from PBMCs. The receptor set was obtained from a human donor with Susac syndrome.

The J gene is TRBJ1-5, the V gene TRBV28; the D is unclear. The CDR3 runs to 16 residues. The V gene's germline CDR1 is MDHEN and CDR2 SYDVKM. V lost 6 bases to trimming and J lost 0 bases, with 15 bases between them. CDR3 amino acids: CASSPPQIYSNQPQHF. The CDR3 DNA is TGTGCCAGCAGCCCCCCCCAGATTTATAGCAATCAGCCCCAGCATTTT.

This chain uses TRBV3-1 with TRBJ2-1, with 12 bases identical to TRBD2. V was clipped by 10 bases and J by 9 bases; unmatched bases: 13. The CDR3 runs to 15 residues. Germline V gives CDR1 LGHDT, CDR2 YNNKEL (reference sequence). For the CDR3, the DNA is TGTGCCAAGGGCCCGGAGACTAGCGGGAGTCCTGAGCAGTTCTTC. As protein: CAKGPETSGSPEQFF.

V usage is TRBV12-3 or TRBV12-4 and J usage is TRBJ2-2; 8 bases match TRBD2. This CDR3 has 13 residues. The J segment lost 5 bases and the V segment lost 8 bases, leaving 4 bases of the junction unmatched. The CDR3: CASGERETGELFF. The CDR3 DNA reads as TGTGCCAGCGGTGAGCGGGAGACCGGGGAGCTGTTTTTT.

This clonotype appeared a single time. The chain is built from TRBV12-3 or TRBV12-4 and TRBJ1-4; weak D call: TRBD1 (6 bases). Trimming cost V 5 bases and J 5 bases, with 15 bases left between them. The CDR3 loop spans 15 amino acids. The CDR3 here is CASSNYGTQNEKLFF. The CDR3 region has the DNA TGTGCCAGCAGTAATTACGGGACACAAAATGAAAAACTGTTTTTT.

CDR3 nucleotide sequence: TGTGCCAGCAGCAAGGGACAGTTTAGGCAGCCCCAGCATTTT. It translates to CASSKGQFRQPQHF. This chain connects TRBV6-5 to TRBJ1-5, with 7 nucleotides matching TRBD1. The trim removed 6 bases at V and 7 bases at J, leaving 9 bases unmatched. Germline CDR1 and CDR2: MNHEY and SVGAGI. The CDR3 spans 14 residues.

The J gene is TRBJ2-4, the V gene TRBV6-6; D gene ambiguous. The V and J ends lost 8 bases and 5 bases respectively, with 16 bases between them. CDR1 and CDR2 (germline): MNHNY, SVGAGI (reference sequence). The CDR3 runs to 14 residues. The CDR3 region has the DNA TGTGCCAGCCGCCCCGGTGGGATGCAAAACATTCAGTACTTC. This gives the protein CASRPGGMQNIQYF.

V usage is TRBV18 and J usage is TRBJ2-1, with a tentative D call TRBD1 (5 bases). CDR1 is KGHSH, CDR2 LQKENI, per germline. CDR3 length equals 13 residues. Deletions cut 5 bases from V and 5 bases from J, with 10 bases between. The CDR3, as DNA: TGTGCCAGCTCATCCCAGACAGACAATGAGCAGTTCTTC. It encodes CASSSQTDNEQFF.

This rearrangement joins TRBV4-3 to TRBJ2-7; a weak D match, TRBD1 (6 bases). In germline, CDR1 is LGHNA, CDR2 YSLEER. The CDR3 contains 18 residues. The V and J ends lost 2 bases and 2 bases respectively, with 22 bases between them. The CDR3 DNA sequence: TGCGCCAGCAGCCAAAGTGGGCCATTGGGACACCGTACCTACGAGCAGTACTTC. It translates to CASSQSGPLGHRTYEQYF.

The V call is TRBV29-1, the J call TRBJ2-7; 8 nucleotides align to TRBD1. Germline assignment: CDR1 SQVTM and CDR2 ANQGSEA. The V segment lost 3 bases and the J segment 3 bases; nucleotides outside the gene matches: 10. The length of the CDR3 is 15 residues. The CDR3 nucleotides read TGCAGCGTTGATGGTGGGCAGGGGGCTGGCTACGAGCAGTACTTC. It translates to CSVDGGQGAGYEQYF.

The chain recombines TRBV6-6 with TRBJ2-4, with D perhaps given as TRBD1 or TRBD2 (7 bases each). Looked up from germline, CDR1 is MNHNY and CDR2 is SVGAGI (reference sequence). The CDR3 extends over 15 amino acids. V was pared by 6 bases and J by 6 bases, with 18 bases between. CDR3 loop: CASSPHDREGNIQYF. CDR3 sequence (DNA): TGTGCCAGCAGCCCCCACGACAGGGAGGGAAACATTCAGTACTTC.

J is TRBJ2-3 and V is TRBV21-1. TRBV21-1 is a known pseudogene. The CDR3 consists of 11 residues. CDR3 loop: CATRVPDTQYF. The CDR3 coding sequence is TGTGCCACCCGAGTGCCAGATACGCAGTATTTT.

This chain's CDR3 is CASSLVAGGAYEQYF. The DNA of the CDR3 is TGTGCCAGCAGCTTAGTGGCGGGAGGCGCCTACGAGCAGTACTTC. This chain links TRBV7-2 with TRBJ2-7; 8 bases align to TRBD2. CDR3 size: 15 residues. CDR1 SGHTA and CDR2 FQGNSA come from the germline V gene. The V and J ends lost 1 base and 2 bases, in that order; junction bases with no gene match: 4.

The chain has TRBV15 and TRBJ2-4; no firm D call. The CDR3 has 14 amino acids. CDR1 and CDR2 (germline): LNHNV, YYDKDF (reference sequence). Trimming removed 0 bases at V and 15 bases at J, with 18 bases between. CDR3 sequence (DNA): TGTGCCACCAGCAGAGATCGGTCCATAGTTTATCGGTACTTC. Its protein product is CATSRDRSIVYRYF.

In DNA, the CDR3 is TGTGCCAGCAGCTTGGACACTGACGAGCAGTACTTC. Translating gives CASSLDTDEQYF. The V and J genes are TRBV5-8 and TRBJ2-7; D is undetermined. V was pared by 0 bases and J by 5 bases, with 6 bases between. This CDR3 comprises 12 residues. Germline CDR1 is SGHTS and CDR2 is YDEGEE.

This clonotype was found once. The rearrangement links TRBV7-9 to TRBJ1-3, with a tentative D call TRBD1 (5 bases). Germline loops: CDR1 SEHNR, CDR2 FQNEAQ (reference sequence). The CDR3 contains 14 residues. Between the trimmed V and J ends, which lost 6 bases and 4 bases, there was a span of 13 bases. The CDR3 sequence is CASSNRGTGNTIYF. The CDR3 nucleotides are TGTGCCAGCAGTAACCGGGGGACCGGAAACACCATATATTTT.

The chain employs TRBV6-2 or TRBV6-3 and TRBJ2-1; 11 bases agree with TRBD2. CDR1 and CDR2 from the germline V gene are MNHEY and SVGEGT. The CDR3 is made up of 15 amino acids. The trim removed 6 bases at V and 7 bases at J, leaving 8 bases unmatched. The CDR3 DNA follows: TGTGCCAGCAGCCGACGGCTAGCGGGAGGTAATGAGCAGTTCTTC. Its translation is CASSRRLAGGNEQFF.

This clonotype was observed once. V and J are TRBV12-3 or TRBV12-4 and TRBJ1-4, with 11 positions matching TRBD1. This CDR3 comprises 15 residues. V was clipped by 5 bases and J by 10 bases; unmatched bases: 9. DNA for the CDR3: TGTGCCAGCAGTCCAAGGACAGGGGGCCACGGAAAACTGTTTTTT. Translation gives CASSPRTGGHGKLFF.

The V and J genes are TRBV6-5 and TRBJ1-5; D might be TRBD1 (5 bases). CDR1 MNHEY and CDR2 SVGAGI come from the germline V gene. V was shortened by 5 bases and J by 6 bases, with 17 bases between the two germline ends. The CDR3 consists of 15 residues. CDR3 protein: CASSPTWGWGQPQHF. The CDR3 DNA follows: TGTGCCAGCAGTCCCACGTGGGGGTGGGGTCAGCCCCAGCATTTT.

V gene TRBV20-1 combines with J gene TRBJ2-1; TRBD2 matches 11 bases. Germline CDR1 reads DFQATT; CDR2 reads SNEGSKA (reference sequence). The CDR3 length is 15 residues. V dropped 6 bases and J dropped 1; count of bases not matched to a gene: 5. Here the CDR3 reads CSALGLAGSYNEQFF. Written as DNA, the CDR3 is TGCAGTGCGCTCGGACTAGCGGGTTCCTACAATGAGCAGTTCTTC.

J is TRBJ2-7 and V is TRBV2; D is perhaps TRBD2 (5 bases). Germline V lookup: CDR1 SNHLY, CDR2 FYNNEI. V was cut by 7 bases and J by 0 bases, with 16 bases left in between. The CDR3 is 15 amino acids. The CDR3: CASKREKGPSYEQYF. The CDR3 bases are TGTGCCAGCAAACGGGAAAAAGGGCCCTCCTACGAGCAGTACTTC.

The rearrangement uses TRBV5-1 and TRBJ2-3; no firm D call. V was trimmed by 2 bases and J by 0 bases, leaving 7 bases between them. The germline CDR1 and CDR2 sequences are SGHRS and YFSETQ. The CDR3 loop spans 14 amino acids. CDR3 sequence reads: CASSLKRSTDTQYF. In DNA, the CDR3 is TGCGCCAGCAGCTTAAAGCGAAGCACAGATACGCAGTATTTT. The full variable domain, rest sourced from reference TRBV5-1 and TRBJ2-3, is KAGVTQTPRYLIKTRGQQVTLSCSPISGHRSVSWYQQTPGQGLQFLFEYFSETQRNKGNFPGRFSGRQFSNSRSEMNVSTLELGDSALYLCASSLKRSTDTQYFGPGTRLTVL.

V usage is TRBV24-1 and J usage is TRBJ2-5; D is uncertain. The CDR3 sequence is 14 residues long. CDR1 is KGHDR and CDR2 is SFDVKD in the germline V gene. V dropped 3 bases and J dropped 5 bases, with 12 bases sitting between them. CDR3 in amino acids: CATSDAAQFETQYF. The CDR3 DNA sequence: TGTGCCACCAGTGATGCCGCACAGTTCGAGACCCAGTACTTC.

The CDR3 spells CASSDRAGGSYEQYF. CDR3 DNA sequence: TGTGCCAGCAGTGACAGAGCGGGAGGCAGCTACGAGCAGTACTTC. The chain links TRBV6-5 to TRBJ2-7; 9 bases map to TRBD2. With 5 bases clipped from V and 3 bases from J, the junction kept 8 bases outside the gene matches. Germline assignment: CDR1 MNHEY and CDR2 SVGAGI. The CDR3 runs to 15 residues.

The chain joins TRBV4-3 to TRBJ2-7; D may be TRBD1 (6 bases). V lost 0 bases, J lost 3 bases, and 12 bases lay in between. Looked up from germline, CDR1 is LGHNA and CDR2 is YSLEER. The CDR3 is 15 amino acids. The CDR3 DNA is TGCGCCAGCAGCCAAGATGAGGGACAAAACTACGAGCAGTACTTC. The encoded protein is CASSQDEGQNYEQYF.

The chain employs TRBV3-1 and TRBJ2-5; D ambiguous. The CDR3 covers 13 residues. V dropped 4 bases and J dropped 1 base, with 7 bases sitting between them. The germline V gene encodes CDR1 LGHDT and CDR2 YNNKEL (reference sequence). The CDR3 region is CASSPSSQETQYF. In DNA, the CDR3 is TGTGCCAGCAGCCCATCATCCCAAGAGACCCAGTACTTC.

This sequence joins TRBV3-1 and TRBJ2-1; 8 bases are a match to TRBD1. V shed 6 bases, J shed 3 bases, and the junction held 7 bases outside the gene matches. The CDR3 length is 15 residues. The germline CDR1 and CDR2 sequences are LGHDT and YNNKEL (reference sequence). This chain's CDR3 is CASRQQGAGYNEQFF. Written as DNA, the CDR3 is TGTGCCAGCAGGCAGCAGGGGGCAGGCTACAATGAGCAGTTCTTC.

The chain combines TRBV28 with TRBJ1-1; D not certain. The ends were cut back, 7 bases at V and 2 bases at J, with 14 bases in the middle. The germline CDR1 and CDR2 sequences are MDHEN and SYDVKM. The CDR3 runs 14 residues. The CDR3 spells CASIVGGINTEAFF. DNA of the CDR3: TGTGCCAGCATCGTCGGCGGTATTAACACTGAAGCTTTCTTT.

This sequence joins TRBV25-1 and TRBJ2-7; 11 bases agree with TRBD1. The CDR3 is made up of 15 amino acids. CDR1 and CDR2 (germline): MGHDK, SYGVNS. Trimming cost V 3 bases and J 1 base; bases outside gene matches: 2. The CDR3 loop is CASSDRDRGSYEQYF. The CDR3 coding sequence is TGTGCCAGCAGTGACCGGGACAGGGGGTCCTACGAGCAGTACTTC.